These 2 T cell receptor beta chains share one sample of origin, sequenced in a study of T cell responses to AZD1222 COVID-19 vaccine. The method was immunoSEQ multiplex PCR; TCRdb's version includes in-frame clones alone and lacks a portion of them. The table lists fewer than 150,000 clones, roughly 91% of them singletons. The sequencing here drew on peripheral blood, taken on day 0 of AZD1222 vaccination. The source is an adult in good health.

This chain links TRBV10-3 with TRBJ2-3; D is possibly TRBD1 (7 bases). Between the trimmed V and J ends, which lost 6 bases and 2 bases, there was a span of 9 bases. CDR1 is ENHRY and CDR2 is SYGVKD in the germline V gene. CDR3 length: 13 residues. The CDR3 region has the DNA TGTGCCATCAGGGAGGGGGCCACAGATACGCAGTATTTT. It yields the protein CAIREGATDTQYF.

J is TRBJ1-1 and V is TRBV15; D is ambiguous. This CDR3 has 14 amino acids. CDR1 LNHNV and CDR2 YYDKDF come from the germline V gene (reference sequence). V lost 0 bases and J lost 1, with 6 bases in between. The CDR3 region is CATSRDRGNTEAFF. The DNA for the CDR3 is TGTGCCACCAGCAGAGATCGTGGGAACACTGAAGCTTTCTTT.